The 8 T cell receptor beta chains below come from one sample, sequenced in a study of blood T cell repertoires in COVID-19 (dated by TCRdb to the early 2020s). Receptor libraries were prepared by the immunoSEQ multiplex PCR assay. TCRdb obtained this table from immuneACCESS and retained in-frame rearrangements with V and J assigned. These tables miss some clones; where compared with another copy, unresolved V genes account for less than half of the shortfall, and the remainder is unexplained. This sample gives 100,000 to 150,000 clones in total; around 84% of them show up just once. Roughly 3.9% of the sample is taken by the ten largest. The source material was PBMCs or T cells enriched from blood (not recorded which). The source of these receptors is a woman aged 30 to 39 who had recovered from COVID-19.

This CDR3 is CASSYQQGHSGNTIYF. DNA of the CDR3: TGTGCCAGCAGTTACCAGCAGGGTCACTCTGGAAACACCATATATTTT. V and J are TRBV6-5 and TRBJ1-3; tentative D call: TRBD1 (5 bases). This CDR3 has 16 residues. Between the trimmed V and J ends, which lost 2 bases and 0 bases, there was a span of 11 bases. The V gene's germline CDR1 is MNHEY and CDR2 SVGAGI.

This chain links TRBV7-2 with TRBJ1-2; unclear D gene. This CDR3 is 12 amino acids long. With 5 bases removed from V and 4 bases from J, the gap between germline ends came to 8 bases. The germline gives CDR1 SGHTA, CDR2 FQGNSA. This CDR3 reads CASSPGVYGYTF. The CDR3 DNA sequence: TGTGCCAGCAGCCCCGGGGTCTATGGCTACACCTTC.

CDR3 nucleotide sequence: TGTGCCAGCAGCTCTCCCCGGGGTGTTCAAGCTAATGAAAAACTGTTTTTT. It specifies CASSSPRGVQANEKLFF. The rearrangement joins TRBV7-9 to TRBJ1-4; D call uncertain. Trimming pared 4 bases from V and 3 bases from J, leaving 18 bases between. Germline V gene sequence: CDR1 SEHNR, CDR2 FQNEAQ (reference sequence). The CDR3 is 17 amino acids. The full variable domain, rest sourced from reference TRBV7-9 and TRBJ1-4, is DTGVSQNPRHKITKRGQNVTFRCDPISEHNRLYWYRQTLGQGPEFLTYFQNEAQLEKSRLLSDRFSAERPKGSFSTLEIQRTEQGDSAMYLCASSSPRGVQANEKLFFGSGTQLSVL.

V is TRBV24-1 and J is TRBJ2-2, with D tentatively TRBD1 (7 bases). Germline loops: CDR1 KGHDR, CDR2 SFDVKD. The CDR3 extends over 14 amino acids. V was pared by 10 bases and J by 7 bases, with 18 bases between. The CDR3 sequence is CATQLTGEVGELFF. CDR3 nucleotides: TGTGCCACACAACTAACAGGGGAGGTCGGGGAGCTGTTTTTT.

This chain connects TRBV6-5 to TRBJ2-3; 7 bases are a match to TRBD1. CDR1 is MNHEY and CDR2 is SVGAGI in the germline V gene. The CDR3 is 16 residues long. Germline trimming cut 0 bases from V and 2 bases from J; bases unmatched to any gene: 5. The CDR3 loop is CASSYSQGDLTDTQYF. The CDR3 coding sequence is TGTGCCAGCAGTTACTCGCAGGGGGACCTCACAGATACGCAGTATTTT.

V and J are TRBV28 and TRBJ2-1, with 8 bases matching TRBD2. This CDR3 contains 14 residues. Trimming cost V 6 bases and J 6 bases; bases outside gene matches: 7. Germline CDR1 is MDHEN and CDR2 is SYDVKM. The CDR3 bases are TGTGCCAGCAGGCGGATTAGCGGGATCAATGAGCAGTTCTTC. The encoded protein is CASRRISGINEQFF.

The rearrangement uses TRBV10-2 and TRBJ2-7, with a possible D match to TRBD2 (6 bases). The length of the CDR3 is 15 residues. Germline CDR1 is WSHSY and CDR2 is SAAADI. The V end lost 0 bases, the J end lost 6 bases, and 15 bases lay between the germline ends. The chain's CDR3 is CASSESGRLKREQYF. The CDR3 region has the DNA TGCGCCAGCAGTGAGTCGGGGAGGCTTAAACGCGAGCAGTACTTC.

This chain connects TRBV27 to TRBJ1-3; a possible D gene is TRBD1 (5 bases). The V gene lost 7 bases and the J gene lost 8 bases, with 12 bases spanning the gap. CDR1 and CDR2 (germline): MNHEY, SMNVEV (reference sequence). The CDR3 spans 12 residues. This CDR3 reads CASTGVTDTIYF. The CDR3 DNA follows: TGTGCCAGCACGGGGGTAACGGACACCATATATTTT.